This passage covers 7 T cell receptor beta chains from one sample sequenced in a study of T cells expressing NK-cell markers. TCRdb derives one entry per CDR3 protein from the 5' RACE reads, leaving out DNA. In total, the table holds 20,000 or so distinct CDR3 sequences. Sequencing was performed on blood T cells: a sorted CD56 or NKG2C T cell subset, CD4+ or CD8+ T cells, or bulk PBMC T cells (not recorded which). The receptors here all came from a man between 18 and 69 years old in good health.

This chain uses TRBV20-1 with TRBJ2-3; TCRdb reports TRBD2, a call that lacks DNA to check it against. CDR1 and CDR2 from the germline V gene are DFQATT and SNEGSKA (reference sequence). The CDR3 contains 16 residues. This CDR3 is CSAREGLAGDTDTQYF.

The chain couples TRBV3-1 to TRBJ1-5; TCRdb outputs TRBD1, but without DNA this stays unchecked. CDR3 length: 14 amino acids. Germline V gene data show CDR1 as LGHDT and CDR2 as YNNKEL (reference sequence). This CDR3 reads CASSQDGITQPQHF. Drawing the rest from reference TRBV3-1 and TRBJ1-5, the complete variable domain is DTAVSQTPKYLVTQMGNDKSIKCEQNLGHDTMYWYKQDSKKFLKIMFSYNNKELIINETVPNRFSPKSPDKAHLNLHINSLELGDSAVYFCASSQDGITQPQHFGDGTRLSIL.

The chain uses TRBV5-1 and TRBJ2-6; TCRdb reports TRBD1, a call that lacks DNA to check it against. The CDR3 is 15 amino acids. The germline V gene has CDR1 SGHRS and CDR2 YFSETQ. The CDR3 loop reads CASSKTGSGANVLTF.

CDR3: CSAWEAGRGNTIYF. The chain is built from TRBV20-1 and TRBJ1-3. Germline loops: CDR1 DFQATT, CDR2 SNEGSKA (reference sequence). This CDR3 comprises 14 residues.

This chain joins TRBV5-1 and TRBJ1-1; TCRdb proposes TRBD1, but this gene call is untestable without DNA. Germline V gene lookup returns CDR1 SGHRS and CDR2 YFSETQ. The CDR3 runs to 12 residues. CDR3 region: CASSPGQGEAFF.

The chain employs TRBV6-2 or TRBV6-3 and TRBJ1-5; TCRdb selects TRBD1, and the lack of DNA leaves this call unchecked. The V gene's germline CDR1 is MNHEY and CDR2 SVGEGT. The CDR3 totals 13 residues. CDR3 loop: CASSQRNREPQHF.

The chain employs TRBV4-3 and TRBJ2-2; TCRdb selects TRBD2, and the lack of DNA leaves this call unchecked. The CDR3 runs to 19 residues. CDR1 LGHNA and CDR2 YSLEER come from the germline V gene. CDR3 sequence: CASSQDPFTSGGNTGELFF.